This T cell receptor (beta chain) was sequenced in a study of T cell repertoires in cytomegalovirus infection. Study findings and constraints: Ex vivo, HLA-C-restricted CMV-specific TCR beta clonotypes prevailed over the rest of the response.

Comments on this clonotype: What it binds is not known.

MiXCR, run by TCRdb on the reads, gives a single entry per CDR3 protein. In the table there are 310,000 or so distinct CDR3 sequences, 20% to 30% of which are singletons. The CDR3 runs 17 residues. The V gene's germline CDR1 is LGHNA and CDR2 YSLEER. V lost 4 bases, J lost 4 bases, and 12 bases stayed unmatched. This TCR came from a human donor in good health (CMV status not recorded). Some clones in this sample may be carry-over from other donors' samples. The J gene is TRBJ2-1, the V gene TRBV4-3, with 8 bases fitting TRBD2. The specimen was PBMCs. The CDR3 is CASSPTGPTGGYNEQFF. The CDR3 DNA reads TGCGCCAGCAGCCCAACGGGGCCAACGGGAGGGTACAATGAGCAGTTCTTC.